Each of the 11 T cell receptor beta chains below was sequenced from the same sample in a study of blood T cell repertoires in COVID-19. Measured with immunoSEQ multiplex PCR; TCRdb has only the in-frame clones, and not every one. Of approximately 46,000 clones detected, roughly 83% appear once; the ten largest clones hold around 12%. What was sequenced was peripheral blood. These receptors originate from a human donor in a cohort sampled during active COVID-19.

This clone was picked up one time. The chain joins TRBV6-4 to TRBJ2-3, with 9 bases aligning to TRBD2. From germline, CDR1 is MRHNA and CDR2 SNTAGT. The CDR3 is 15 amino acids. Losses at the gene ends were 6 bases for V and 4 bases for J; bases not matched to a gene: 8. This CDR3 is CASSPGLAPADTQYF. CDR3 in DNA: TGTGCCAGCAGCCCGGGACTAGCCCCCGCAGATACGCAGTATTTT.

The genes are TRBV30 and TRBJ1-5, with D perhaps matching TRBD1 (5 bases). V dropped 0 bases and J dropped 6 bases, with 15 bases sitting between them. The CDR3 contains 15 residues. The germline V gene encodes CDR1 GTSNPN and CDR2 SVGIG (reference sequence). The CDR3 DNA reads as TGTGCCTGGAGTGTACATCCAGGGAGGGGTCAGCCCCAGCATTTT. Amino acids: CAWSVHPGRGQPQHF.

This clone was observed once. DNA for the CDR3: TGTGCCAGCAGTGACGGACCAGGGGCGAACACTGAAGCTTTCTTT. It codes for CASSDGPGANTEAFF. This rearrangement joins TRBV6-2 or TRBV6-3 to TRBJ1-1; maybe TRBD1 (6 bases). Germline lookup yields CDR1 MNHEY and CDR2 SVGEGT. Trimming removed 5 bases at V and 1 base at J, with 14 bases between. The CDR3 length is 15 residues.

This rearrangement joins TRBV4-3 to TRBJ1-1; a possible D gene is TRBD1 (5 bases). Trimming shortened V by 4 bases and J by 7 bases, and 25 bases separated the two germline ends. CDR1 LGHNA and CDR2 YSLEER come from the germline V gene. The CDR3 extends over 17 amino acids. The CDR3 region has the DNA TGCGCCAGCAGCCTCCGAGATGATCCGGGGGAGTACGATGAAGCTTTCTTT. It yields the protein CASSLRDDPGEYDEAFF.

The chain recombines TRBV4-3 with TRBJ1-2, with 7 nucleotides matching TRBD1. J gave up 2 bases and V 2 bases, and 8 bases lay outside the gene matches. CDR1 and CDR2 (germline): LGHNA, YSLEER. The CDR3 is 16 residues long. DNA of the CDR3: TGCGCCAGCAGCCAAACCACGGACAGGCTCAACTATGGCTACACCTTC. Protein sequence: CASSQTTDRLNYGYTF.

The CDR3 sequence is CASSQALGLAGGPPYEQYF. The CDR3 DNA follows: TGCGCCAGCAGCCAAGCCCTCGGACTAGCGGGGGGGCCACCCTACGAGCAGTACTTC. The chain carries TRBV4-3 and TRBJ2-7; TRBD2 matches 15 bases. Per germline, CDR1 LGHNA and CDR2 YSLEER. This CDR3 contains 19 residues. Germline trimming cut 1 base from V and 2 bases from J; bases unmatched to any gene: 9.

The J gene is TRBJ1-5, the V gene TRBV6-5, with D possibly TRBD1 on 6 matching bases. CDR1 is MNHEY, CDR2 SVGAGI, per germline. This CDR3 has 13 residues. V was trimmed by 11 bases and J by 10 bases, leaving 21 bases between them. CDR3 sequence: CAGRTGSGPPQHF. In nucleotides, the CDR3 is TGTGCCGGGAGAACAGGGTCGGGTCCCCCCCAGCATTTT.

The chain couples TRBV7-8 to TRBJ1-5, with 8 bases matching TRBD1. This CDR3 has 15 amino acids. Germline loops: CDR1 SGHVS, CDR2 FQNEAQ. Unmatched junction bases numbered 6, after V lost 1 base and J lost 7 bases. The CDR3 here is CASSLVGTGLQPQHF. The DNA for the CDR3 is TGTGCCAGCAGCTTAGTTGGGACAGGTCTACAGCCCCAGCATTTT.

The chain is built from TRBV5-1 and TRBJ1-1; 10 bases agree with TRBD1. There are 13 residues in the CDR3. From germline, CDR1 is SGHRS and CDR2 YFSETQ. Trimming at V came to 2 bases and at J to 11 bases, leaving 6 bases not matched to a gene. The CDR3 DNA reads as TGCGCCAGCAGCTTCTCCGGGACAGGGGCGGCTTTCTTT. Translated, it gives CASSFSGTGAAFF.

This clone has just one count. V usage is TRBV6-2 or TRBV6-3 and J usage is TRBJ2-1, with 8 bases fitting TRBD2. This CDR3 spans 15 amino acids. Germline V gene lookup returns CDR1 MNHEY and CDR2 SVGEGT. Trimming cost V 7 bases and J 0 bases; bases outside gene matches: 5. The CDR3, as DNA: TGTGCCAGCAACCCGAGCGGGGGCTCCTACAATGAGCAGTTCTTC. This codes for CASNPSGGSYNEQFF.

The CDR3 protein is CASSETQGASQPQHF. Written as DNA, the CDR3 is TGTGCCAGCAGTGAGACCCAGGGGGCCAGTCAGCCCCAGCATTTT. The V call is TRBV2, the J call TRBJ1-5; 8 bases agree with TRBD1. The V segment lost 3 bases and the J segment 6 bases; nucleotides outside the gene matches: 7. Germline V CDR1 and CDR2: SNHLY, FYNNEI. CDR3 length: 15 residues.